This TCR beta chain was captured by sequencing in a study of siplizumab effects on memory and regulatory T cells. Study results and caveats: A mean of around 69% of mappable alloreactive CD4+ clones were Treg-derived with siplizumab, compared with roughly 27% in controls. Both greater diversity than memory cells and a major contribution to the alloresponse seemed to characterize naive T cells. Naive-or-memory phenotypes were unassignable for roughly 75-97% of proliferating CD4+ or CD8+ clones.

In each sample, about 100,000 TCR templates were assayed. Sequencing was performed with immunoSEQ multiplex PCR; in TCRdb, only in-frame clones are kept and a portion is missing. The table shows approximately 94,000 clones, with 93% occurring only once. Details on this clone: Its target is unknown.

Trimming cost V 5 bases and J 1 base, with 18 bases left between them. Germline V gene sequence: CDR1 SGHAT, CDR2 FQDESV (reference sequence). This CDR3 contains 16 residues. Sequencing input: CD8+ T cells sorted from blood. The receptor was isolated from a human donor in good health. The chain links TRBV11-1 to TRBJ2-7; no definite D call. CDR3 DNA: TGTGCCAGCAGCCTATTGAGGCAGGCTGAGTCCTACGAGCAGTACTTC. It codes for CASSLLRQAESYEQYF.